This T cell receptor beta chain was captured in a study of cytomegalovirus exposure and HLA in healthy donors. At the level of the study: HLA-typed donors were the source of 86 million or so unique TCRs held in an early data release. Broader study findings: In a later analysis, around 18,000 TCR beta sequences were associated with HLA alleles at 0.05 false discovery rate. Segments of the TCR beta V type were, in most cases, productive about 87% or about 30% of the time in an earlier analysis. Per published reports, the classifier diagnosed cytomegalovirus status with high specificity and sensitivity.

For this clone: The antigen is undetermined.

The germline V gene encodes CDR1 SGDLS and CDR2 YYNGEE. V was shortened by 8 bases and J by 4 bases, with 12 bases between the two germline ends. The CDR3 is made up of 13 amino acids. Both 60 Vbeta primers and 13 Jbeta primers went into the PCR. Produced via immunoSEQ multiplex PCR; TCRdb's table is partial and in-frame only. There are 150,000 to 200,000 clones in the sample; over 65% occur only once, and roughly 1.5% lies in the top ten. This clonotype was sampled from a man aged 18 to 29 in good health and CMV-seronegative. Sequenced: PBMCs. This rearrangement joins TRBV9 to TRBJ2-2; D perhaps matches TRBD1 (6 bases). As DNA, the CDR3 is TGTGCCAGACCCCAGGGGTCCACCGGGGAGCTGTTTTTT. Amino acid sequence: CARPQGSTGELFF.